Below, 11 T cell receptor beta chains from the same sample are listed, as sequenced in a study of T cells in Graves' hyperthyroidism and ophthalmopathy. RNA transcripts provided the source from which TCR beta CDR3 regions were amplified. During a first-round RT-PCR of the TCR CDR3, the HTBI primer set was used. TCRdb independently ran MiXCR on the multiplex PCR reads; one entry per CDR3 protein. The sample contains about 210,000 distinct CDR3 sequences, more than 15% of which appear only once. Sequencing was carried out using blood. All receptors come from a man aged 45-65 years with Graves' hyperthyroidism.

This clonotype has ten or more counts. This chain uses TRBV6-1 with TRBJ2-1; 11 bases map to TRBD2. The junction had 13 bases not matched to a gene; V was cut back by 6 bases and J by 9 bases. This CDR3 is built from 16 residues. The V gene's germline CDR1 is MNHNS and CDR2 SASEGT. Written as DNA, the CDR3 is TGTGCCAGCAGCATAGCGGGAGGGCCAGATTTCGGTGAGCAGTTCTTC. It specifies CASSIAGGPDFGEQFF.

Only a few counts were recorded for this clonotype. V usage is TRBV24-1 and J usage is TRBJ2-4; the D gene is possibly TRBD1 (5 bases). Trimming stripped 3 bases from V and 0 bases from J, with 11 bases between. Germline CDR1 KGHDR, CDR2 SFDVKD. This CDR3 is 16 amino acids long. The DNA of the CDR3 is TGTGCCACCAGTGATCAGGGAAAGCTAGCCAAAAACATTCAGTACTTC. Its protein product is CATSDQGKLAKNIQYF.

Ten or more counts support this clonotype. The chain employs TRBV27 and TRBJ2-1; 10 nucleotides match TRBD2. Trimming cost V 2 bases and J 3 bases; bases outside gene matches: 10. CDR1 is MNHEY, CDR2 SMNVEV, per germline (reference sequence). CDR3 length: 18 residues. The DNA of the CDR3 is TGTGCCAGCAGTTTAAATTGGAAAGCGGGAGGGCTCTACAATGAGCAGTTCTTC. Protein: CASSLNWKAGGLYNEQFF.

Many counts were recorded for this clonotype. The J gene is TRBJ1-2, the V gene TRBV6-1; TRBD1 agrees at 9 bases. The CDR3 runs 14 residues. The germline V gene has CDR1 MNHNS and CDR2 SASEGT. The J segment lost 4 bases and the V segment lost 6 bases, leaving 6 bases of the junction unmatched. This CDR3 is CASSTGTGIYGYTF. The CDR3 DNA is TGTGCCAGCAGCACCGGGACAGGGATCTATGGCTACACCTTC.

The CDR3 is CASSQDTSTDTQYF. CDR3 sequence (DNA): TGTGCCAGCAGCCAAGATACTAGCACAGATACGCAGTATTTT. This chain connects TRBV4-2 to TRBJ2-3; D gene ambiguous. V lost 0 bases and J lost 0, with 4 bases in between. This CDR3 spans 14 amino acids. Germline CDR1 is LGHNA and CDR2 is YNFKEQ.

This clonotype has ten or more counts. The chain joins TRBV28 to TRBJ1-5; no definite D call. From germline, CDR1 is MDHEN and CDR2 SYDVKM. This CDR3 contains 14 residues. V shed 4 bases and J shed 6 bases, with 13 bases lying between them. The CDR3 DNA reads as TGTGCCAGCAGTTCCAGTATAGTGCGTCAGCCCCAGCATTTT. Translation: CASSSSIVRQPQHF.

The table lists this clonotype with many counts. The chain uses TRBV20-1 and TRBJ2-1; 12 bases match TRBD2. CDR1 is DFQATT, CDR2 SNEGSKA, per germline (reference sequence). The CDR3 totals 20 residues. The trim removed 0 bases at V and 0 bases at J, leaving 12 bases unmatched. CDR3 region: CSARDYGLAGGPSSYNEQFF. CDR3 DNA sequence: TGCAGTGCTAGAGACTATGGGCTAGCGGGAGGGCCGAGCTCCTACAATGAGCAGTTCTTC.

CDR3 DNA sequence: TGCGCCACCAGTAGGGACCCTCCGGGACAGGGGTCCGGGGAGCTGTTTTTT. It encodes CATSRDPPGQGSGELFF. V is TRBV5-1 and J is TRBJ2-2; 10 bases fit TRBD1. CDR3 length: 17 residues. With 9 bases clipped from V and 6 bases from J, the junction kept 17 bases outside the gene matches. CDR1 SGHRS and CDR2 YFSETQ come from the germline V gene.

In this sample, this clonotype turned up a few times. V usage is TRBV27 and J usage is TRBJ1-5; 9 nucleotides match TRBD1. The trim removed 7 bases at V and 2 bases at J, leaving 12 bases unmatched. Germline V gene sequence: CDR1 MNHEY, CDR2 SMNVEV (reference sequence). CDR3 length: 17 residues. Here the CDR3 reads CASNLSRDREGNQPQHF. Written as DNA, the CDR3 is TGTGCCAGCAACTTGTCCCGGGACAGGGAAGGCAATCAGCCCCAGCATTTT.

The V gene is TRBV7-9, the J gene TRBJ1-1; the D gene is possibly TRBD1 (6 bases). V was trimmed by 4 bases and J by 5 bases, leaving 20 bases between them. CDR1 is SEHNR, CDR2 FQNEAQ, per germline (reference sequence). This CDR3 is built from 16 residues. The CDR3 loop is CASSSLRGARGTEAFF. CDR3 coding DNA: TGTGCCAGCAGCTCCTTACGGGGGGCTAGGGGGACTGAAGCTTTCTTT.

This clonotype turned up a few times. The V gene is TRBV6-2 or TRBV6-3, the J gene TRBJ1-4, with 7 bases identical to TRBD1. Trimming cost V 5 bases and J 7 bases; bases outside gene matches: 7. Germline values: CDR1 MNHEY, CDR2 SVGEGT. The CDR3 totals 14 residues. CDR3 loop: CASSDPGGIEKLFF. In DNA, the CDR3 is TGTGCCAGCAGTGACCCAGGGGGTATTGAAAAACTGTTTTTT.